The 32 T cell receptor beta chains in this list originate from one sample, sequenced in a study of T-cell reconstitution after alpha-beta-depleted transplantation in children (dated by TCRdb to between 2015 and 2016). Library preparation was by PCR. The reads were generated on an Illumina HiSeq 2500. TCR libraries were prepared with molecular barcoding, using unique molecular identifiers to normalize TCRbeta repertoire quantification. TCRdb cleaned the public reads at Q25 with fastp, built clones with MiXCR and kept in-frame beta chains. Each CDR3 protein appears once, grouped with its most common genes and DNA. The sample table records a few hundred thousand distinct CDR3 sequences; around 10% of these occur just once. The ten biggest clones cover roughly 7.1% of the sample. In the paper's terms, the treatment or condition label means: allogeneic hematopoietic cell transplantation with graft depleted of TCRalphabeta T cells and CD19 B cells.

The specimen was PBMCs, collected before TCRalphabeta/CD19-depleted stem cell transplant. These receptors were taken from a boy younger than two with acute myeloid leukemia, due to receive a stem cell transplant.

This clonotype was picked up many times. J is TRBJ1-2 and V is TRBV12-3 or TRBV12-4; D is unclear. CDR3 length equals 13 residues. V was shortened by 2 bases and J by 1 base, with 5 bases between the two germline ends. The CDR3 bases are TGTGCCAGCAGTTTAACAAGTAACTATGGCTACACCTTC. As protein: CASSLTSNYGYTF.

This clonotype was seen ten or more times. The V gene is TRBV12-3 or TRBV12-4, the J gene TRBJ2-5, with D unclear. This CDR3 region has 13 residues. Trimming took 0 bases from V and 5 from J, leaving 7 bases between them. The CDR3 DNA reads TGTGCCAGCAGTTTAGCGGGAAGGGAGACCCAGTACTTC. This codes for CASSLAGRETQYF.

This clonotype showed up many times. The chain joins TRBV7-2 to TRBJ2-5; 10 bases line up with TRBD2. CDR3 size: 17 residues. The germline V gene has CDR1 SGHTA and CDR2 FQGNSA. Trimming cost V 5 bases and J 1 base; bases outside gene matches: 10. The CDR3, as DNA: TGTGCCAGCAGCCCGTGGAGTGTAGCGGGGGGCCAAGAGACCCAGTACTTC. This translates into CASSPWSVAGGQETQYF.

This clonotype has at least ten counts. The gene calls are TRBV10-3 and TRBJ2-3; D remains ambiguous. The CDR3 extends over 14 amino acids. Trimming took 8 bases from V and 1 from J, leaving 13 bases between them. Germline V gives CDR1 ENHRY, CDR2 SYGVKD. CDR3 in amino acids: CAISRQVGTDTQYF. As DNA, the CDR3 is TGTGCCATCTCCCGCCAGGTTGGCACAGATACGCAGTATTTT.

This clonotype was counted many times. The chain employs TRBV6-5 and TRBJ1-4; TRBD1 might be the D (5 bases). Trimming left V 2 bases short and J 6 bases short, with 10 bases between. The CDR3 runs 14 residues. Germline CDR1 is MNHEY and CDR2 is SVGAGI. The CDR3 nucleotides are TGTGCCAGCAGTTACCGGGGGTGGGATGAAAAACTGTTTTTT. Its translation is CASSYRGWDEKLFF.

This clonotype was counted many times. The rearrangement joins TRBV20-1 to TRBJ1-5; D is possibly TRBD1 (5 bases). This CDR3 region has 14 residues. V was clipped by 0 bases and J by 1 base, with 7 bases between them. Per the germline V gene, CDR1 is DFQATT and CDR2 is SNEGSKA (reference sequence). As DNA, the CDR3 is TGCAGTGCTAGAGACAGGGAGAGCAATCAGCCCCAGCATTTT. This gives the protein CSARDRESNQPQHF.

This clonotype appeared many times. The chain recombines TRBV5-1 with TRBJ2-3, with 13 bases lining up with TRBD2. Looked up from germline, CDR1 is SGHRS and CDR2 is YFSETQ. V lost 3 bases, J lost 4 bases, and 5 bases stayed unmatched. The CDR3 runs 16 residues. The CDR3 nucleotides read TGCGCCAGCAGCTCCCGACTAGCGGGGGGCTCAGATACGCAGTATTTT. Translating it yields CASSSRLAGGSDTQYF.

This clonotype appeared many times. The chain joins TRBV5-4 to TRBJ2-5, with 9 positions matching TRBD2. V shed 1 base, J shed 5 bases, and the junction held 6 bases outside the gene matches. The CDR3 covers 15 residues. From germline, CDR1 is SGHNT and CDR2 YYREEE (reference sequence). CDR3 in DNA: TGTGCCAGCAGCTTGATCCTAGCGGGGCCGGAGACCCAGTACTTC. Translated: CASSLILAGPETQYF.

The table lists this clonotype with many counts. The rearrangement joins TRBV5-1 to TRBJ1-6, with D unclear. The V end was cut by 4 bases, the J end by 8 bases, with 16 bases between. The germline V gene encodes CDR1 SGHRS and CDR2 YFSETQ. This CDR3 comprises 15 residues. DNA for the CDR3: TGCGCCAGCAGCGGCGGGGTTCGGTATGATTCACCCCTCCACTTT. Protein: CASSGGVRYDSPLHF.

V usage is TRBV7-2 and J usage is TRBJ2-5, with D perhaps given as TRBD1 or TRBD2 (5 bases each). CDR3 size: 14 residues. With 2 bases removed from V and 2 bases from J, the gap between germline ends came to 9 bases. Germline V lookup: CDR1 SGHTA, CDR2 FQGNSA. CDR3 nucleotide sequence: TGTGCCAGCAGCTTATCCAGGGAGCAAGAGACCCAGTACTTC. Its translation: CASSLSREQETQYF. The whole variable domain, remainder taken from reference TRBV7-2 and TRBJ2-5, is GAGVSQSPSNKVTEKGKDVELRCDPISGHTALYWYRQSLGQGLEFLIYFQGNSAPDKSGLPSDRFSAERTGGSVSTLTIQRTQQEDSAVYLCASSLSREQETQYFGPGTRLLVL.

A note on this clonotype: A read error may explain this, as a much larger clone is one base away. V gene TRBV12-3 or TRBV12-4 combines with J gene TRBJ2-4; 7 bases are a match to TRBD1. The CDR3 is made up of 13 amino acids. CDR3: CASSFLQGDIEYF. In nucleotides, the CDR3 is TGTGCCAGCAGTTTTTTGCAGGGGGACATTGAGTACTTC.

There are many counts of this clonotype. The V and J genes are TRBV28 and TRBJ1-4, with D maybe TRBD1 (5 bases). Trimming cost V 3 bases and J 6 bases, with 14 bases left between them. Germline lookup yields CDR1 MDHEN and CDR2 SYDVKM. This CDR3 spans 15 amino acids. CDR3 coding DNA: TGTGCCAGCAGTTTTGAGGGGCCAGTAGATGAAAAACTGTTTTTT. This gives the protein CASSFEGPVDEKLFF. Combining the CDR3 with reference TRBV28 and TRBJ1-4 gives the whole variable domain DVKVTQSSRYLVKRTGEKVFLECVQDMDHENMFWYRQDPGLGLRLIYFSYDVKMKEKGDIPEGYSVSREKKERFSLILESASTNQTSMYLCASSFEGPVDEKLFFGSGTQLSVL.

There are many counts of this clonotype. The chain joins TRBV6-5 to TRBJ2-7, with 10 bases fitting TRBD1. The germline V gene has CDR1 MNHEY and CDR2 SVGAGI. This CDR3 is 15 amino acids long. V gave up 3 bases and J gave up 6 bases; unmatched junction bases: 8. As DNA, the CDR3 is TGTGCCAGCAGTTATTCGGGACAGGGGTCTTTCGAGCAGTACTTC. Translated: CASSYSGQGSFEQYF.

This clonotype occurred a few times. V gene TRBV24-1 combines with J gene TRBJ2-1; no firm D call. Trimming left V 4 bases short and J 5 bases short, with 5 bases between. Per the germline V gene, CDR1 is KGHDR and CDR2 is SFDVKD. The CDR3 is made up of 12 amino acids. The CDR3: CATSDWDNEQFF. The CDR3 coding sequence is TGTGCCACCAGTGACTGGGACAATGAGCAGTTCTTC.

This clonotype was seen a few times. The chain employs TRBV20-1 and TRBJ2-5, with 8 bases that match TRBD1. After removal of 5 bases from V and 4 bases from J, the junction contained 0 bases not matched to a gene. Germline CDR1 reads DFQATT; CDR2 reads SNEGSKA (reference sequence). The CDR3 totals 11 residues. DNA of the CDR3: TGCAGTGCTGGACAGGGAGAGACCCAGTACTTC. Amino acids: CSAGQGETQYF.

In its sample, this clonotype was seen a few times. The chain employs TRBV19 and TRBJ2-1, with D perhaps matching TRBD1 (6 bases). V gave up 5 bases and J gave up 5 bases, with 16 bases separating them. CDR1 and CDR2 (germline): LNHDA, SQIVND (reference sequence). This CDR3 is built from 15 residues. DNA for the CDR3: TGTGCCAGTAGTTTCTTCGGGACAAACGACAATGAGCAGTTCTTC. Translating it yields CASSFFGTNDNEQFF.

There are many counts of this clonotype. The rearrangement uses TRBV19 and TRBJ2-7; 9 bases match TRBD1. This CDR3 is built from 14 residues. Per the germline V gene, CDR1 is LNHDA and CDR2 is SQIVND (reference sequence). The V segment lost 5 bases and the J segment 1 base; nucleotides outside the gene matches: 3. The CDR3 sequence: CASSWDRVSYEQYF. In DNA, the CDR3 is TGTGCCAGTAGTTGGGACAGGGTTTCCTACGAGCAGTACTTC.

This clonotype was seen a handful of times. This chain links TRBV11-2 with TRBJ1-2; the D gene is possibly TRBD1 (5 bases). V was shortened by 0 bases and J by 7 bases, with 12 bases between the two germline ends. This CDR3 spans 14 amino acids. Germline V gene sequence: CDR1 SGHAT, CDR2 FQNNGV. The CDR3 reads CASSLDKGRGGYTF. CDR3 sequence (DNA): TGTGCCAGCAGCTTAGATAAGGGGCGGGGTGGCTACACCTTC.

In its sample, this clonotype was seen many times. The CDR3 loop reads CASSHRQKETQYF. For the CDR3, the DNA is TGTGCCAGCAGCCACCGACAGAAAGAGACCCAGTACTTC. This chain connects TRBV7-8 to TRBJ2-5; D is possibly TRBD1 (5 bases). The germline CDR1 and CDR2 sequences are SGHVS and FQNEAQ. Between the trimmed V and J ends, which lost 5 bases and 3 bases, there was a span of 10 bases. The CDR3 covers 13 residues.

This clonotype was seen at least ten times. The V call is TRBV14, the J call TRBJ1-6; D remains unclear. Germline loops: CDR1 SGHDN, CDR2 FVKESK. The CDR3 is made up of 15 amino acids. V gave up 1 base and J gave up 8 bases, with 12 bases separating them. The CDR3 here is CASSQGRQVYSPLHF. CDR3 sequence (DNA): TGTGCCAGCAGCCAAGGACGGCAGGTTTATTCACCCCTCCACTTT.

The rearrangement joins TRBV7-9 to TRBJ2-5; D unclear. Germline lookup yields CDR1 SEHNR and CDR2 FQNEAQ (reference sequence). V was clipped by 2 bases and J by 4 bases, with 8 bases between them. There are 13 residues in the CDR3. The CDR3 coding sequence is TGTGCCAGCAGCTTAAACTTAGCAGAGACCCAGTACTTC. Translation: CASSLNLAETQYF. The full variable domain, in which reference TRBV7-9 and TRBJ2-5 provide the parts outside the CDR3, is DTGVSQNPRHKITKRGQNVTFRCDPISEHNRLYWYRQTLGQGPEFLTYFQNEAQLEKSRLLSDRFSAERPKGSFSTLEIQRTEQGDSAMYLCASSLNLAETQYFGPGTRLLVL.

This clonotype was observed many times. The CDR3 region is CATSEANQPQHF. The CDR3 bases are TGTGCCACCAGTGAGGCCAATCAGCCCCAGCATTTT. The chain employs TRBV24-1 and TRBJ1-5; no definite D call. Germline V gene lookup returns CDR1 KGHDR and CDR2 SFDVKD. Trimming took off 4 bases at V and 3 bases at J, with 3 bases between the two ends. The CDR3 length is 12 residues.

At least ten counts were recorded for this clonotype. The chain joins TRBV7-9 to TRBJ2-4, with D maybe TRBD1 (5 bases). Germline V gene lookup returns CDR1 SEHNR and CDR2 FQNEAQ (reference sequence). Between the trimmed V and J ends, which lost 5 bases and 8 bases, there was a span of 7 bases. CDR3 length equals 11 residues. The CDR3 is CASSPRDIQYF. The CDR3, as DNA: TGTGCCAGCAGCCCCAGGGACATTCAGTACTTC.

There are many counts of this clonotype. V is TRBV11-2 and J is TRBJ1-2; D remains ambiguous. V was clipped by 4 bases and J by 4 bases, with 10 bases between them. The CDR3 runs to 13 residues. Germline CDR1 reads SGHAT; CDR2 reads FQNNGV. CDR3 sequence: CASSSRGPYGYTF. For the CDR3, the DNA is TGTGCCAGCAGCTCTCGCGGCCCCTATGGCTACACCTTC. Looking up the rest from reference TRBV11-2 and TRBJ1-2 gives the full variable domain: EAGVAQSPRYKIIEKRQSVAFWCNPISGHATLYWYQQILGQGPKLLIQFQNNGVVDDSQLPKDRFSAERLKGVDSTLKIQPAKLEDSAVYLCASSSRGPYGYTFGSGTRLTVV.

This clonotype was recorded at least ten times. This chain joins TRBV28 and TRBJ2-1, with 12 bases aligning to TRBD2. There are 20 residues in the CDR3. In germline, CDR1 is MDHEN, CDR2 SYDVKM. J gave up 0 bases and V 6 bases, and 15 bases lay outside the gene matches. CDR3: CASSGTSGRSYPSSYNEQFF. The CDR3 DNA reads as TGTGCCAGCAGCGGGACTAGCGGGCGATCCTATCCCAGCTCCTACAATGAGCAGTTCTTC.

This clonotype came up a few times. The V call is TRBV18, the J call TRBJ2-1; 7 positions match TRBD2. Germline CDR1 reads KGHSH; CDR2 reads LQKENI. The ends lost 3 bases at V and 6 bases at J; junction bases unmatched: 11. The CDR3 loop spans 16 amino acids. CDR3 protein: CASSPTSREWSNEQFF. CDR3 coding DNA: TGTGCCAGCTCACCCACCTCGCGGGAGTGGAGCAATGAGCAGTTCTTC.

This clonotype was counted a few times. The genes are TRBV12-3 or TRBV12-4 and TRBJ1-1, with D perhaps matching TRBD1 (6 bases). The CDR3 length is 16 residues. V was shortened by 5 bases and J by 1 base, with 17 bases between the two germline ends. The CDR3 DNA is TGTGCCAGCAGTCCGGACAGCCCTTCCGGGAACACTGAAGCTTTCTTT. Encoded protein: CASSPDSPSGNTEAFF.

This clonotype has ten or more counts. The rearrangement uses TRBV7-9 and TRBJ2-7; 9 bases are a match to TRBD1. J was trimmed by 3 bases and V by 5 bases; bases with no gene match: 5. This CDR3 has 14 amino acids. The germline CDR1 and CDR2 sequences are SEHNR and FQNEAQ (reference sequence). CDR3 protein: CASSDRDRDYEQYF. CDR3 bases: TGTGCCAGCAGCGACCGGGACAGGGACTACGAGCAGTACTTC.

At least ten counts were recorded for this clonotype. This chain links TRBV12-3 or TRBV12-4 with TRBJ1-1; D possibly corresponds to TRBD1 (6 bases). The CDR3 is 16 residues long. Trimming removed 0 bases from V and 0 bases from J, with 11 bases in between. The CDR3 here is CASSLAWDNLNTEAFF. The CDR3 DNA sequence: TGTGCCAGCAGTTTAGCTTGGGACAACCTGAACACTGAAGCTTTCTTT.

At least ten counts were recorded for this clonotype. The chain is built from TRBV10-3 and TRBJ2-7; TRBD1 might be the D (5 bases). The CDR3 is 16 residues long. Trimming shortened V by 0 bases and J by 0 bases, and 12 bases separated the two germline ends. Germline-derived CDR1 and CDR2 are ENHRY and SYGVKD. The CDR3 region is CAISESTVRSSYEQYF. The CDR3 nucleotides read TGTGCCATCAGTGAGTCGACAGTGAGGAGCTCCTACGAGCAGTACTTC.

The sample holds many counts of this clonotype. This chain joins TRBV6-1 and TRBJ1-6, with D tentatively TRBD1 (5 bases). CDR3 length: 16 residues. Germline-derived CDR1 and CDR2 are MNHNS and SASEGT. With 6 bases removed from V and 6 bases from J, the gap between germline ends came to 18 bases. The CDR3 sequence is CASSPRLGVSNSPLHF. The CDR3 bases are TGTGCCAGCAGCCCCCGTCTAGGGGTGTCTAATTCACCCCTCCACTTT.

This clonotype was counted many times. The V call is TRBV27, the J call TRBJ2-3; D remains unclear. The V gene's germline CDR1 is MNHEY and CDR2 SMNVEV (reference sequence). The CDR3 covers 15 residues. Trimming cost V 2 bases and J 1 base, with 10 bases left between them. The CDR3 DNA follows: TGTGCCAGCAGTTTAGCTGTTACACGCACAGATACGCAGTATTTT. Amino acid sequence: CASSLAVTRTDTQYF.